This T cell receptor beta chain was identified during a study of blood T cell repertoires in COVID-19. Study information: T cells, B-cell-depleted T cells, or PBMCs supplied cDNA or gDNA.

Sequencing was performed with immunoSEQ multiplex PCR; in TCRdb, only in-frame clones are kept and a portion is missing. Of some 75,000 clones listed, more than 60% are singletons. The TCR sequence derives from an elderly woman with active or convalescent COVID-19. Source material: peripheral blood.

The CDR3 DNA is TGTGCCAGCAGTTTAAGGCAGGGCGGTGGCTACACCTTC. It is translated as CASSLRQGGGYTF. The chain carries TRBV12-3 or TRBV12-4 and TRBJ1-2; TRBD1 might be the D (5 bases). The CDR3 is made up of 13 amino acids. Trimming stripped 2 bases from V and 7 bases from J, with 11 bases between.